This T cell receptor beta chain derives from a study of T cells after posttransplantation cyclophosphamide. Germline V gives CDR1 GTSNPN, CDR2 SVGIG (reference sequence). This CDR3 region has 14 residues. V gave up 4 bases and J gave up 9 bases; unmatched junction bases: 8. Here immunoSEQ multiplex PCR was the method, and the copy in TCRdb shows in-frame clones only, minus some. This repertoire shows tens of thousands of clones, approximately 71% found once; its top ten account for more than 0.55%. Sequenced material: memory CD4+ T cells sorted from PBMCs. The source is an older woman in good health, CMV-negative, and a related stem cell transplant donor. The chain employs TRBV30 and TRBJ2-7; 14 bases map to TRBD2. CDR3 DNA: TGTGCCTGGACTCTAGGACTAGCGGGAGGCGGGCAGTACTTC. It translates to CAWTLGLAGGGQYF.